These T cell receptor beta chains were read from a single sample in a study of long-term antiretroviral therapy in people with HIV. The table came from immunoSEQ multiplex PCR; TCRdb's copy has only in-frame clones and leaves some out. The table records about 29,000 clones, 80% to 90% of them present only once. This sample comprised unsorted PBMCs, obtained 3.2 years before starting antiretroviral therapy. Source of these receptors: a man between 45 and 60 years old with HIV. Each CDR3 is given with its conserved first and last residue. D genes are given only for firm matches. Size is omitted from some rows. Given values are once, few, many or a class for expanded clones.

D gene: TRBD2
J gene: TRBJ2-5
V gene: TRBV5-1
clone size: .
CDR3 protein: CASSPTTSGLGETQYF
CDR3 DNA: TGCGCCAGCAGCCCTACGACTAGCGGGCTGGGGGAGACCCAGTACTTC

D gene: .
J gene: TRBJ2-7
V gene: TRBV7-9
clone size: few
CDR3 protein: CASSHRDALVGHEQYF
CDR3 DNA: TGTGCCAGCAGCCACCGGGACGCCCTCGTTGGGCACGAGCAGTACTTC

D gene: TRBD2
J gene: TRBJ2-7
V gene: TRBV7-2
clone size: .
CDR3 protein: CASSSPPSGSRYEQYF
CDR3 DNA: TGTGCCAGCAGCTCCCCCCCTAGCGGGAGTCGTTACGAGCAGTACTTC

D gene: TRBD1
J gene: TRBJ1-1
V gene: TRBV2
clone size: .
CDR3 protein: CASSDAGGWTEAFF
CDR3 DNA: TGTGCCAGCAGTGATGCAGGGGGATGGACTGAAGCTTTCTTT

D gene: TRBD1
J gene: TRBJ2-1
V gene: TRBV30
clone size: .
CDR3 protein: CAWSQGANMYEQFF
CDR3 DNA: TGTGCCTGGAGTCAGGGGGCTAACATGTATGAGCAGTTCTTC

D gene: .
J gene: TRBJ2-4
V gene: TRBV15
clone size: .
CDR3 protein: CATMGDFKNIQYF
CDR3 DNA: TGTGCCACCATGGGGGACTTCAAAAACATTCAGTACTTC

D gene: .
J gene: TRBJ2-7
V gene: TRBV7-6
clone size: .
CDR3 protein: CASSLTRQGDWYF
CDR3 DNA: TGTGCCAGCAGCTTAACTCGGCAGGGCGATTGGTACTTC

D gene: .
J gene: TRBJ2-7
V gene: TRBV6-6
clone size: once
CDR3 protein: CASSPVGHEQYF
CDR3 DNA: TGTGCCAGCAGCCCCGTCGGTCACGAGCAGTACTTC

D gene: .
J gene: TRBJ1-1
V gene: TRBV5-1
clone size: .
CDR3 protein: CASSFSGGTEAFF
CDR3 DNA: TGCGCCAGCAGCTTCTCTGGGGGCACTGAAGCTTTCTTT

D gene: TRBD2
J gene: TRBJ2-4
V gene: TRBV28
clone size: .
CDR3 protein: CASSPGGTLHIQYF
CDR3 DNA: TGTGCCAGCAGCCCGGGGGGAACCCTTCACATTCAGTACTTC

D gene: TRBD1
J gene: TRBJ1-2
V gene: TRBV9
clone size: once
CDR3 protein: CASRGTGVAYGYTF
CDR3 DNA: TGTGCCAGCAGGGGGACAGGGGTGGCCTATGGCTACACCTTC

D gene: .
J gene: TRBJ2-2
V gene: TRBV7-9
clone size: .
CDR3 protein: CASSLGIRGTPNTGELFF
CDR3 DNA: TGTGCCAGCAGCTTAGGTATACGCGGGACACCAAACACCGGGGAGCTGTTTTTT

D gene: .
J gene: TRBJ1-1
V gene: TRBV5-1
clone size: .
CDR3 protein: CASSLAVGGTEAFF
CDR3 DNA: TGCGCCAGCAGCTTGGCAGTGGGGGGCACTGAAGCTTTCTTT

D gene: .
J gene: TRBJ1-3
V gene: TRBV21-1
clone size: few
CDR3 protein: CASSKKTRNTIYF
CDR3 DNA: TGTGCCAGCAGCAAAAAGACGCGAAACACCATATATTTT

D gene: .
J gene: TRBJ2-5
V gene: TRBV5-1
clone size: .
CDR3 protein: CASSLAQGKTQYF
CDR3 DNA: TGCGCCAGCAGCTTGGCGCAGGGAAAGACCCAGTACTTC

D gene: .
J gene: TRBJ2-3
V gene: TRBV6-6
clone size: once
CDR3 protein: CASSYTDIPQYF
CDR3 DNA: TGTGCCAGCAGTTACACCGATATTCCGCAGTATTTT

D gene: .
J gene: TRBJ2-2
V gene: TRBV2
clone size: .
CDR3 protein: CASSEVIQARWAGELFF
CDR3 DNA: TGTGCCAGCAGTGAAGTTATACAGGCAAGATGGGCCGGGGAGCTGTTTTTT

D gene: TRBD2
J gene: TRBJ2-7
V gene: TRBV27
clone size: .
CDR3 protein: CASTSGGASGRQYF
CDR3 DNA: TGTGCCAGCACCTCGGGGGGGGCCTCGGGAAGGCAGTACTTC

D gene: .
J gene: TRBJ2-1
V gene: TRBV7-2
clone size: .
CDR3 protein: CASSKGGPSREQFF
CDR3 DNA: TGTGCCAGCAGCAAAGGGGGGCCCTCCCGAGAGCAGTTCTTC

D gene: TRBD2
J gene: TRBJ2-5
V gene: TRBV18
clone size: .
CDR3 protein: CASSPGLAGFKETQYF
CDR3 DNA: TGTGCCAGCTCTCCCGGACTAGCGGGTTTCAAAGAGACCCAGTACTTC

D gene: TRBD1
J gene: TRBJ1-4
V gene: TRBV6-5
clone size: .
CDR3 protein: CASSYRTGIGEKLFF
CDR3 DNA: TGTGCCAGCAGTTACCGGACAGGGATCGGTGAAAAACTGTTTTTT

D gene: .
J gene: TRBJ2-7
V gene: TRBV4-3
clone size: .
CDR3 protein: CASSQELGVEQYF
CDR3 DNA: TGCGCCAGCAGCCAAGAACTTGGGGTTGAGCAGTACTTC

D gene: .
J gene: TRBJ1-3
V gene: TRBV11-2
clone size: .
CDR3 protein: CASSTTRSGNTIYF
CDR3 DNA: TGTGCCAGCAGCACCACGCGGTCTGGAAACACCATATATTTT

D gene: TRBD1
J gene: TRBJ1-5
V gene: TRBV5-8
clone size: .
CDR3 protein: CASRSTGDPSRQPQHF
CDR3 DNA: TGTGCCAGCAGATCAACAGGGGATCCAAGTAGGCAGCCCCAGCATTTT

D gene: TRBD2
J gene: TRBJ2-1
V gene: TRBV29-1
clone size: .
CDR3 protein: CSVEGTSGKIHEQFF
CDR3 DNA: TGCAGCGTTGAGGGGACTAGCGGGAAGATCCATGAGCAGTTCTTC

D gene: .
J gene: TRBJ2-7
V gene: TRBV6-4
clone size: .
CDR3 protein: CASKDGGREQYF
CDR3 DNA: TGTGCCAGCAAGGACGGAGGTCGGGAGCAGTACTTC

D gene: .
J gene: TRBJ2-7
V gene: TRBV21-1
clone size: .
CDR3 protein: CASSKCPGPFEQYF
CDR3 DNA: TGTGCCAGCAGCAAATGTCCGGGGCCCTTCGAGCAGTACTTC

D gene: TRBD1
J gene: TRBJ1-1
V gene: TRBV18
clone size: .
CDR3 protein: CASSPPGQLNTEAFF
CDR3 DNA: TGTGCCAGCTCACCACCGGGACAGCTGAACACTGAAGCTTTCTTT

D gene: .
J gene: TRBJ1-1
V gene: TRBV9
clone size: .
CDR3 protein: CASSVVPEGPEAFF
CDR3 DNA: TGTGCCAGCAGCGTAGTCCCAGAGGGCCCTGAAGCTTTCTTT

D gene: .
J gene: TRBJ1-1
V gene: TRBV18
clone size: .
CDR3 protein: CASSHDRLNTEAFF
CDR3 DNA: TGTGCCAGCTCACACGACAGGTTGAACACTGAAGCTTTCTTT

D gene: TRBD1
J gene: TRBJ2-2
V gene: TRBV25-1
clone size: .
CDR3 protein: CASSEYARDRGTTGELFF
CDR3 DNA: TGTGCCAGCAGTGAATACGCCCGGGACAGGGGGACCACCGGGGAGCTGTTTTTT

D gene: .
J gene: TRBJ2-5
V gene: TRBV11-2
clone size: .
CDR3 protein: CASSLGWGGKETQYF
CDR3 DNA: TGTGCCAGCAGCTTGGGCTGGGGAGGAAAAGAGACCCAGTACTTC

D gene: .
J gene: TRBJ2-7
V gene: TRBV11-1
clone size: .
CDR3 protein: CASSFTSSYEQYF
CDR3 DNA: TGTGCCAGCAGCTTCACTTCGTCCTACGAGCAGTACTTC

D gene: .
J gene: TRBJ1-1
V gene: TRBV5-1
clone size: .
CDR3 protein: CASSSSPRRQAGTEAFF
CDR3 DNA: TGCGCCAGCAGCTCTTCACCTAGAAGACAGGCGGGCACTGAAGCTTTCTTT

D gene: .
J gene: TRBJ2-7
V gene: TRBV29-1
clone size: .
CDR3 protein: CSVAEQGTLPYEQYF
CDR3 DNA: TGCAGCGTTGCAGAACAGGGGACTCTCCCCTACGAGCAGTACTTC

D gene: .
J gene: TRBJ1-1
V gene: TRBV29-1
clone size: once
CDR3 protein: CSVEEKTAHTEAFF
CDR3 DNA: TGCAGCGTTGAAGAAAAAACAGCTCACACTGAAGCTTTCTTT

D gene: TRBD1
J gene: TRBJ1-5
V gene: TRBV18
clone size: .
CDR3 protein: CASSPDRGISNQPQHF
CDR3 DNA: TGTGCCAGCTCGCCCGACAGGGGAATTAGCAATCAGCCCCAGCATTTT

D gene: .
J gene: TRBJ2-5
V gene: TRBV7-2
clone size: .
CDR3 protein: CASSGVRGFQYF
CDR3 DNA: TGTGCCAGCAGCGGGGTGCGTGGGTTCCAGTACTTC

D gene: .
J gene: TRBJ2-6
V gene: TRBV5-1
clone size: .
CDR3 protein: CASSLGGPGANVLTF
CDR3 DNA: TGCGCCAGCAGCTTGGGTGGGCCTGGGGCCAACGTCCTGACTTTC

D gene: .
J gene: TRBJ2-1
V gene: TRBV27
clone size: once
CDR3 protein: CASSLSRNGGGYNEQFF
CDR3 DNA: TGTGCCAGCAGTTTATCGCGCAACGGGGGAGGCTACAATGAGCAGTTCTTC

D gene: .
J gene: TRBJ1-5
V gene: TRBV7-6
clone size: medium-sized
CDR3 protein: CASSLGSLNQPQHF
CDR3 DNA: TGTGCCAGCAGCTTGGGGAGTCTCAATCAGCCCCAGCATTTT

D gene: TRBD1
J gene: TRBJ1-5
V gene: TRBV19
clone size: .
CDR3 protein: CAIGGQGWGQPQHF
CDR3 DNA: TGTGCCATCGGAGGACAGGGATGGGGTCAGCCCCAGCATTTT

D gene: TRBD2
J gene: TRBJ2-7
V gene: TRBV7-9
clone size: .
CDR3 protein: CASSLGTSGYERYF
CDR3 DNA: TGTGCCAGCAGCTTAGGGACTAGCGGCTACGAGCGGTACTTC

D gene: .
J gene: TRBJ1-1
V gene: TRBV29-1
clone size: .
CDR3 protein: CSVRGGGSSEAFF
CDR3 DNA: TGCAGCGTTAGGGGGGGAGGAAGCTCTGAAGCTTTCTTT